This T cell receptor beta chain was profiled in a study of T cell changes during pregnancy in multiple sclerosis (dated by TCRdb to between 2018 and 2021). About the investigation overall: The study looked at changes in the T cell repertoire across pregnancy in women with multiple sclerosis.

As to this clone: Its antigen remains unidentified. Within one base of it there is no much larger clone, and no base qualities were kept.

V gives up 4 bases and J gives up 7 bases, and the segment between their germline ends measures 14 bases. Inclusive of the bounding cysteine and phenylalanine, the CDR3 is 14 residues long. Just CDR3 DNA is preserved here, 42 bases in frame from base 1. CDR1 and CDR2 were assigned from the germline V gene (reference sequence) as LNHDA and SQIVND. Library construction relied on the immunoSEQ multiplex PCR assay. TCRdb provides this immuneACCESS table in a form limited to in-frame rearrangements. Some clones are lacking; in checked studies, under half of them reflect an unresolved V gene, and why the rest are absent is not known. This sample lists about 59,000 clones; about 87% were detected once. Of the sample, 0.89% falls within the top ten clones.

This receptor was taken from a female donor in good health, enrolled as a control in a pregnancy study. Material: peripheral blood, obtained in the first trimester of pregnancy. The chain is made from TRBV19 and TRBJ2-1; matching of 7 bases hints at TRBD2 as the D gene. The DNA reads TGTGCCAGTAGTAGCCGGGGGGCGGGGAATGAGCAGTTCTTC. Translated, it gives CASSSRGAGNEQFF.